This passage covers 4 T cell receptor beta chains from one sample sequenced in a study of T cells in Graves' hyperthyroidism and ophthalmopathy (dated by TCRdb to about 2019). Libraries were made using multiplex PCR. This sample was sequenced with an Illumina HiSeq 2000. The TCR beta CDR3 regions were amplified from the RNA transcripts. The TCR CDR3 was subjected to a first round of RT-PCR using the HTBI primer set and the Qiagen OneStep RT-PCR kit. The raw public data were reprocessed by TCRdb itself: fastp quality trimming at Q25, MiXCR clonotype calling, in-frame beta chains only. Each CDR3 protein appears once, grouped with its most common genes and DNA. The sample data list hundreds of thousands of distinct CDR3 sequences, and roughly a third of these were observed just once. The ten top clones hold more than 25% of the sample. Material for sequencing was blood. The receptors were gathered from a woman aged 40 to 50 with Graves' hyperthyroidism.

This clonotype was observed a few times. The chain uses TRBV20-1 and TRBJ1-4, with a weak D call TRBD1 (6 bases). Deletions cut 6 bases from V and 4 bases from J, with 12 bases between. Germline-derived CDR1 and CDR2 are DFQATT and SNEGSKA (reference sequence). This CDR3 has 13 amino acids. CDR3 nucleotide sequence: TGCAGTGCGAGACAGGTTATTAATGAAAAACTGTTTTTT. The encoded protein is CSARQVINEKLFF.

The rearrangement joins TRBV5-1 to TRBJ1-4; TRBD1 aligns across 9 bases. Trimming removed 5 bases from V and 7 bases from J; junction bases left unmatched: 9. The CDR3 totals 15 residues. From germline, CDR1 is SGHRS and CDR2 YFSETQ. CDR3 sequence reads: CASRMTGGPGEKLFF. CDR3 coding DNA: TGCGCCAGCAGGATGACAGGGGGACCAGGTGAAAAACTGTTTTTT.

Turning to this clonotype: This may stem from a read error, because a much larger clone lies one nucleotide away. This rearrangement joins TRBV7-9 to TRBJ2-7; no clear D. The CDR3 has 14 amino acids. Germline CDR1 SEHNR, CDR2 FQNEAQ (reference sequence). The CDR3 DNA reads as TGTGCCGGCAGCTTAACCCCCCATGAACACGAGCAGTACTTC. Its translation: CAGSLTPHEHEQYF. The full variable domain, its missing parts supplied by reference TRBV7-9 and TRBJ2-7, is DTGVSQNPRHKITKRGQNVTFRCDPISEHNRLYWYRQTLGQGPEFLTYFQNEAQLEKSRLLSDRFSAERPKGSFSTLEIQRTEQGDSAMYLCAGSLTPHEHEQYFGPGTRLTVT.

The chain is built from TRBV7-3 and TRBJ2-5; 7 bases align to TRBD2. Germline values: CDR1 SGHTA, CDR2 FQGTGA. The CDR3 contains 14 residues. J lost 5 bases, V lost 5 bases, and 8 bases had no gene match. Here the CDR3 DNA reads TGTGCCAGCAGCGCATGGCGGGGGTCGGAGACCCAGTACTTC. Translating it yields CASSAWRGSETQYF.